Below are 13 T cell receptor beta chains sequenced from a single sample in a study of T-cell memory formation after mild COVID-19. TCRdb independently ran MiXCR on the 5' RACE reads; one entry per CDR3 protein. The table shows 140,000 to 150,000 distinct CDR3 sequences, with 19% occurring only once. Material for sequencing was PBMCs or a T cell subset sorted from them (not recorded which). These receptors were obtained from an adult woman who had mild COVID-19 (a few samples of this study predate the infection). Cell type and time point are not known.

The rearrangement links TRBV19 to TRBJ2-7; TRBD1 agrees at 10 bases. The germline V gene encodes CDR1 LNHDA and CDR2 SQIVND (reference sequence). This CDR3 has 18 residues. J lost 3 bases, V lost 7 bases, and 18 bases had no gene match. The CDR3 nucleotides are TGTGCCAGTACCGGGACTGGGACAGGGGATACAACTCACTACGAGCAGTACTTC. Amino acids: CASTGTGTGDTTHYEQYF.

The chain combines TRBV7-3 with TRBJ2-4; 8 positions match TRBD2. CDR1 and CDR2 (germline): SGHTA, FQGTGA. This CDR3 has 16 amino acids. Trimming at V came to 2 bases and at J to 3 bases, leaving 6 bases not matched to a gene. The CDR3 sequence: CASSLLAGGLKNIQYF. Here the CDR3 DNA reads TGTGCCAGCAGCTTACTCGCGGGGGGACTCAAAAACATTCAGTACTTC. Filled out from reference TRBV7-3 and TRBJ2-4, the complete variable domain reads GAGVSQTPSNKVTEKGKYVELRCDPISGHTALYWYRQSLGQGPEFLIYFQGTGAADDSGLPNDRFFAVRPEGSVSTLKIQRTERGDSAVYLCASSLLAGGLKNIQYFGAGTRLSVL.

Only a few counts were recorded for this clonotype. The J gene is TRBJ2-7, the V gene TRBV12-3 or TRBV12-4, with 10 bases that match TRBD2. Losses at the gene ends were 5 bases for V and 2 bases for J; bases not matched to a gene: 9. The CDR3 has 16 amino acids. The CDR3 nucleotides are TGTGCCAGCAGTGCAGATACTAGCGGGACGGCCTACGAGCAGTACTTC. Its protein is CASSADTSGTAYEQYF.

The rearrangement uses TRBV20-1 and TRBJ1-5; D might be TRBD1 (5 bases). This CDR3 contains 13 residues. V lost 1 base, J lost 12 bases, and 16 bases lay in between. CDR1 is DFQATT and CDR2 is SNEGSKA in the germline V gene (reference sequence). The CDR3 sequence is CSARGSAGDIQHF. CDR3 sequence (DNA): TGCAGTGCTAGAGGGTCTGCGGGGGATATCCAGCATTTT.

The chain employs TRBV4-3 and TRBJ2-3, with 7 bases fitting TRBD2. Unmatched junction bases numbered 8, after V lost 0 bases and J lost 8 bases. Germline CDR1 LGHNA, CDR2 YSLEER. The CDR3 length is 15 residues. The CDR3 coding sequence is TGCGCCAGCAGCCAAGATGGGGCGGGAGCGGGTACGCAGTATTTT. Its protein product is CASSQDGAGAGTQYF.

This clonotype was detected a few times. The chain links TRBV7-2 to TRBJ2-7; 9 bases are shared with TRBD2. The CDR3 has 14 residues. The V gene end was trimmed by 6 bases and the J gene end by 4 bases; junction bases not matched to a gene: 7. Germline values: CDR1 SGHTA, CDR2 FQGNSA. CDR3 protein: CASSLSGSRYEQYF. The CDR3 DNA follows: TGTGCCAGCAGTCTTAGCGGGAGCAGGTACGAGCAGTACTTC.

This clonotype was recorded many times. The CDR3 loop reads CASSRRQGGEGTEAFF. In DNA form, the CDR3 reads TGCGCCAGCAGCCGTCGACAGGGCGGAGAGGGCACTGAAGCTTTCTTT. V and J are TRBV5-1 and TRBJ1-1; 7 bases fit TRBD1. J gave up 4 bases and V 4 bases, and 13 bases lay outside the gene matches. CDR1 SGHRS and CDR2 YFSETQ come from the germline V gene. This CDR3 contains 16 residues.

This clonotype was observed a handful of times. The rearrangement uses TRBV12-3 or TRBV12-4 and TRBJ2-1; 9 positions agree with TRBD2. The length of the CDR3 is 14 residues. V was clipped by 7 bases and J by 4 bases; unmatched bases: 5. The CDR3 sequence is CASTPGLAYNEQFF. The CDR3 region has the DNA TGTGCCAGCACTCCGGGACTAGCTTACAATGAGCAGTTCTTC.

The chain employs TRBV7-2 and TRBJ2-3, with D possibly being TRBD2 (5 bases). V shed 5 bases and J shed 2 bases, with 8 bases lying between them. CDR3 size: 13 residues. The germline V gene has CDR1 SGHTA and CDR2 FQGNSA. The DNA of the CDR3 is TGTGCCAGCAGCCGTAGCGTCACAGATACGCAGTATTTT. Translated, it gives CASSRSVTDTQYF. Together with reference TRBV7-2 and TRBJ2-3, the CDR3 gives the full variable domain: GAGVSQSPSNKVTEKGKDVELRCDPISGHTALYWYRQSLGQGLEFLIYFQGNSAPDKSGLPSDRFSAERTGGSVSTLTIQRTQQEDSAVYLCASSRSVTDTQYFGPGTRLTVL.

The genes are TRBV6-1 and TRBJ1-2; D might be TRBD1 (5 bases). V lost 6 bases and J 8 bases, leaving 16 bases between the germline ends. Germline assignment: CDR1 MNHNS and CDR2 SASEGT. CDR3 length equals 13 residues. CDR3 DNA sequence: TGTGCCAGCAGACCCGGCGGGGAGGGGGGCTACACCTTC. Its translation is CASRPGGEGGYTF.

This clonotype occurred a few times. The rearrangement joins TRBV20-1 to TRBJ2-7; either TRBD1 or TRBD2 may fit D (5 bases each). CDR3 size: 11 residues. Trimming stripped 3 bases from V and 6 bases from J, with 9 bases between. From germline, CDR1 is DFQATT and CDR2 SNEGSKA (reference sequence). Here the CDR3 reads CSARAGSEQYF. The CDR3 coding sequence is TGCAGTGCTAGGGCAGGGAGCGAGCAGTACTTC.

The rearrangement links TRBV7-9 to TRBJ2-5; 7 bases fit TRBD1. V shed 6 bases, J shed 5 bases, and the junction held 6 bases outside the gene matches. CDR3 length: 13 amino acids. Germline-derived CDR1 and CDR2 are SEHNR and FQNEAQ (reference sequence). The CDR3 DNA reads as TGTGCCAGCAGGGGGACAGCCGGGGAGACCCAGTACTTC. Its translation is CASRGTAGETQYF. Supplemented by reference TRBV7-9 and TRBJ2-5, the full variable domain reads DTGVSQNPRHKITKRGQNVTFRCDPISEHNRLYWYRQTLGQGPEFLTYFQNEAQLEKSRLLSDRFSAERPKGSFSTLEIQRTEQGDSAMYLCASRGTAGETQYFGPGTRLLVL.

This clonotype was counted a few times. The J gene is TRBJ1-5, the V gene TRBV6-4; a possible D gene is TRBD1 (5 bases). The V end was cut by 2 bases, the J end by 0 bases, with 20 bases between. Per the germline V gene, CDR1 is MRHNA and CDR2 is SNTAGT. The CDR3 totals 19 residues. CDR3 sequence reads: CASSDPGRRGSNSNQPQHF. DNA for the CDR3: TGTGCCAGCAGTGACCCCGGGAGGAGGGGATCAAATAGCAATCAGCCCCAGCATTTT.